This T cell receptor (beta chain) is drawn from a study of blood T cell repertoires in COVID-19. Generated by immunoSEQ multiplex PCR, the TCRdb table keeps only in-frame clones and is missing some. Altogether about 260,000 clones are present, more than 70% being singletons, with the ten largest covering over 2%. Only a few counts were recorded for this clone. The CDR3 runs 15 residues. Germline assignment: CDR1 MDHEN and CDR2 SYDVKM. After removal of 4 bases from V and 1 base from J, the junction contained 7 bases not matched to a gene. This receptor was taken from a woman aged 45-60 years who had recovered from COVID-19. The specimen was PBMCs or T cells enriched from blood (not recorded which). The gene calls are TRBV28 and TRBJ2-7; the match to TRBD2 covers 7 bases. The CDR3 sequence: CASSSYGGRSYEQYF. The CDR3 region has the DNA TGTGCCAGCAGTTCATACGGCGGGAGATCCTACGAGCAGTACTTC.